This TCR beta chain was sequenced during a study of blood T cell repertoires in COVID-19. For the study at large: COVID-19 samples collected from the United States, Italy and Spain covered acute and convalescent phases. Sources were T cells, B-cell-depleted T cells, or PBMCs; the material itself was cDNA or gDNA.

How the authors handled the data: By means of reference gene primer amplification, nucleated cell counts were estimated. Clones were sequenced by immunoSEQ multiplex PCR, and TCRdb holds only the in-frame ones, with some missing. The V and J calls and clone size were taken over from that table, and D and trimming were inferred from the DNA. This table holds some 150,000 clones, roughly 80% found once. V was pared by 2 bases and J by 5 bases, with 4 bases of the junction left unmatched. The germline CDR1 and CDR2 sequences are SNHLY and FYNNEI. This CDR3 spans 15 amino acids. Sequenced sample: peripheral blood. The clonotype comes from a man between 65 and 80 years old with acute or convalescent COVID-19. The chain employs TRBV2 and TRBJ2-3, with TRBD2 matching over 10 bases. The CDR3: CASSELAGDQDTQYF. The DNA of the CDR3 is TGTGCCAGCAGTGAACTAGCGGGGGACCAAGATACGCAGTATTTT.